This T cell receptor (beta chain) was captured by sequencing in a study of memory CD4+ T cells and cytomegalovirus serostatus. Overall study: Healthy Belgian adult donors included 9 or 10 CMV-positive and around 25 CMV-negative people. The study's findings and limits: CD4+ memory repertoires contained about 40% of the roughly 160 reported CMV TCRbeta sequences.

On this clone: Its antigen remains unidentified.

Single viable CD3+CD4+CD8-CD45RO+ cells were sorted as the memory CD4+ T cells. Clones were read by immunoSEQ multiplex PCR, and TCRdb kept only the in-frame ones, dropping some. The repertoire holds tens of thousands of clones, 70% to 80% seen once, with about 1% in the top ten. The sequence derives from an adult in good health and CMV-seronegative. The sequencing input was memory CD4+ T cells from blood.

The CDR3 sequence: CASSLITSLVETQYF. The CDR3 region has the DNA TGTGCCAGCAGTTTAATCACTAGCTTGGTTGAGACCCAGTACTTC. The gene calls are TRBV28 and TRBJ2-5; a possible D gene is TRBD2 (6 bases). This CDR3 spans 15 amino acids. CDR1 and CDR2 (germline): MDHEN, SYDVKM. Trimming shortened V by 2 bases and J by 5 bases, and 15 bases separated the two germline ends. The whole variable domain, filled in from reference TRBV28 and TRBJ2-5, reads DVKVTQSSRYLVKRTGEKVFLECVQDMDHENMFWYRQDPGLGLRLIYFSYDVKMKEKGDIPEGYSVSREKKERFSLILESASTNQTSMYLCASSLITSLVETQYFGPGTRLLVL.